This TCR beta chain was sequenced for a study of T cell changes during pregnancy in multiple sclerosis. Profiling relied on immunoSEQ multiplex PCR, and the TCRdb table lists in-frame clones only, not all of them. This table has about 50,000 clones, roughly 92% appearing once. Germline CDR1 and CDR2: MGHRA and YSYEKL. The trim removed 1 base at V and 4 bases at J, leaving 3 bases unmatched. This CDR3 has 15 amino acids. The table lists this clone with a count of one. V usage is TRBV4-1 and J usage is TRBJ2-1, with 8 bases that match TRBD1. The TCR was taken from a female donor with multiple sclerosis, enrolled in a pregnancy study. The sequencing here drew on CD4+ T cells from peripheral blood mononuclear cells, taken before pregnancy. The CDR3 bases are TGCGCCAGCAGCCAAGCAGGGGGCGATTACAATGAGCAGTTCTTC. Protein product: CASSQAGGDYNEQFF.